This T cell receptor (beta chain) stems from a study of blood T cell repertoires in COVID-19. Across the study: Collection of acute and convalescent COVID-19 samples took place in the United States, Italy and Spain.

This CDR3 is built from 16 residues. Looked up from germline, CDR1 is SEHNR and CDR2 is FQNEAQ (reference sequence). V shed 1 base, J shed 3 bases, and the junction held 6 bases outside the gene matches. Only in-frame clones appear in the TCRdb table, and some are missing; sequencing was by immunoSEQ multiplex PCR. The sample holds some 300,000 clones, 70% to 90% seen once. Seattle patients were enrolled while actively infected and followed longitudinally. The genes are TRBV7-9 and TRBJ2-3; 8 bases agree with TRBD2. The receptor was derived from a woman aged 45-60 years with COVID-19, enrolled during active disease. Material: peripheral blood. The CDR3 protein is CASSLVAGGGTDTQYF. In DNA form, the CDR3 reads TGTGCCAGCAGCTTAGTGGCGGGAGGTGGAACAGATACGCAGTATTTT. The variable domain in full, completed from reference TRBV7-9 and TRBJ2-3, reads DTGVSQNPRHKITKRGQNVTFRCDPISEHNRLYWYRQTLGQGPEFLTYFQNEAQLEKSRLLSDRFSAERPKGSFSTLEIQRTEQGDSAMYLCASSLVAGGGTDTQYFGPGTRLTVL.